This entry describes one T cell receptor beta chain. The sample comes from a study of blood T cell repertoires in COVID-19. Study overall: The study drew acute and convalescent COVID-19 samples from the United States, Italy and Spain. From T cells, B-cell-depleted T cells, or PBMCs came the material, which was cDNA or gDNA.

Profiled with immunoSEQ multiplex PCR; TCRdb holds only in-frame clones, not every one. The repertoire has 200,000 to 300,000 clones, about four fifths of them found once; the top ten carry more than 7%. CDR3 size: 15 residues. The junction had 4 bases not matched to a gene; V was cut back by 5 bases and J by 0 bases. Germline CDR1 is LNHDA and CDR2 is SQIVND (reference sequence). The TCR was taken from a man older than 75 with acute or convalescent COVID-19. Sequencing used peripheral blood. This chain connects TRBV19 to TRBJ1-5; the match to TRBD1 covers 7 bases. The CDR3 DNA follows: TGTGCCAGTAGTGTGGGACAGACTAGCAATCAGCCCCAGCATTTT. Amino acids: CASSVGQTSNQPQHF.